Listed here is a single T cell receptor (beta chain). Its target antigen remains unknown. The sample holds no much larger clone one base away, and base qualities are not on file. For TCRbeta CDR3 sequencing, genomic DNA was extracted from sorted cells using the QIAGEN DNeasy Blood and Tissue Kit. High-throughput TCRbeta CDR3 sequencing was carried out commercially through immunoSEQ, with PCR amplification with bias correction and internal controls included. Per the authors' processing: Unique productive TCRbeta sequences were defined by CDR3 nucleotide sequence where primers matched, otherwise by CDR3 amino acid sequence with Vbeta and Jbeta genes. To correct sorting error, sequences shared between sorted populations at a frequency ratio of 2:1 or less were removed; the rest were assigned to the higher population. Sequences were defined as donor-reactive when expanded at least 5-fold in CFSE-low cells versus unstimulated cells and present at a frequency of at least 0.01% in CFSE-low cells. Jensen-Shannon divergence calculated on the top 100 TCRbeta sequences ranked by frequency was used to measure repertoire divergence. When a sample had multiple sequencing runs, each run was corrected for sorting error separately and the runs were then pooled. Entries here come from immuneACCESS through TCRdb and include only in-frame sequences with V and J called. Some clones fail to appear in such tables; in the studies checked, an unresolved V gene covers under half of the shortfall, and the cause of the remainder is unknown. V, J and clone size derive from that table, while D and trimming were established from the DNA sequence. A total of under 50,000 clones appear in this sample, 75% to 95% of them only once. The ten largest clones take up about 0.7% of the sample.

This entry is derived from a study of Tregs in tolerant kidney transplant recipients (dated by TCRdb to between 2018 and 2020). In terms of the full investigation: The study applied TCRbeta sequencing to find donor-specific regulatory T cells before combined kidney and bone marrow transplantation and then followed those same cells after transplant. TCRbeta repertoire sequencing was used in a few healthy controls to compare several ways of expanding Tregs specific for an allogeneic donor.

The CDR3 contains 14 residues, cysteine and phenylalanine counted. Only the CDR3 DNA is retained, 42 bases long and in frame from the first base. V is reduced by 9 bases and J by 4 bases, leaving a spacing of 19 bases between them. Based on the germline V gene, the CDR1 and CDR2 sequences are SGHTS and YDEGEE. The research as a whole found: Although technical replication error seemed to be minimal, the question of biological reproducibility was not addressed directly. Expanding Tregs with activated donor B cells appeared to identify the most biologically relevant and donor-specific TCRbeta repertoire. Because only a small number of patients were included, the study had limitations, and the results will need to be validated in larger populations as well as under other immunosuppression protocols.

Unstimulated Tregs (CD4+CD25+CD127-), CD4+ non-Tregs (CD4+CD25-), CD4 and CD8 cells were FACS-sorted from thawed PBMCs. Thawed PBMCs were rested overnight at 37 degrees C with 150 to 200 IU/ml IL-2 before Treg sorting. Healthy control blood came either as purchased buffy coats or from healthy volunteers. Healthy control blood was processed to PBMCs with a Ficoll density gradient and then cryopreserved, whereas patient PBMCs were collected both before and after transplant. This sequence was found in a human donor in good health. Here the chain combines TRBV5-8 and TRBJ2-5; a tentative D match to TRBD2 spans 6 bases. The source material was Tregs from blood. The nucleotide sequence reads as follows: TGTGCCAACCCACCAGCCCGGAGGGGAGAGACCCAGTACTTC. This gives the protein CANPPARRGETQYF.